A selection of T cell receptor beta chains follows, all from one sample in a study of blood T cell repertoires in COVID-19. TCRdb's copy holds only in-frame clones and misses some; the assay was immunoSEQ multiplex PCR. Of 200,000 to 250,000 clones in the sample, around nine tenths were seen once. Sequenced sample: peripheral blood. Receptors were obtained from a man aged 55 to 70 with COVID-19, enrolled during active disease. Both conserved end residues are part of each CDR3. A D gene is named only where the DNA matches it firmly. For some rows the clone size is stated as once, few or many, or as a class when expanded; others skip it.

d_gene	v_gene	j_gene	abundance	CDR3nt	CDR3aa
NA	TRBV15	TRBJ1-2	NA	TGTGCCACCAGCAGAATAGGGGAGCGGGACTATGGCTACACCTTC	CATSRIGERDYGYTF
TRBD1	TRBV18	TRBJ1-2	NA	TGTGCCAGCTCACGGGGGACAGGGGAGAATGGCTACACCTTC	CASSRGTGENGYTF
TRBD1	TRBV30	TRBJ1-4	NA	TGTGCCTGGGGGGGACAGGGGATTGAAAAACTGTTTTTT	CAWGGQGIEKLFF
NA	TRBV24-1	TRBJ2-2	NA	TGTGCCACCAGTGTACAGACAACCGGGGAGCTGTTTTTT	CATSVQTTGELFF
TRBD1	TRBV25-1	TRBJ1-1	once	TGTGCCAGCAGTGAACTCGGACAGGCTGAAGCTTTCTTT	CASSELGQAEAFF
NA	TRBV4-3	TRBJ2-3	NA	TGCGCCAGCAGCCAAGGGAGGATTAGCACAGATACGCAGTATTTT	CASSQGRISTDTQYF
TRBD2	TRBV7-9	TRBJ2-1	few	TGTGCCAGCATCCGTAGCGGGACCTCGTTCCATGAGCAGTTCTTC	CASIRSGTSFHEQFF
NA	TRBV6-1	TRBJ2-4	NA	TGTGCCAGCAGTGACAAGAGAGAAAACGACTTC	CASSDKRENDF
NA	TRBV9	TRBJ1-3	NA	TGTGCCAGCAGCCCCCAAGGACAGCTAGCTGGAAACACCATATATTTT	CASSPQGQLAGNTIYF
NA	TRBV9	TRBJ1-2	once	TGTGCCAGCAGCGGAACCTCCGGGGAGAGCTACACCTTC	CASSGTSGESYTF
TRBD1	TRBV30	TRBJ2-7	NA	TGTGCCTGGACGCCCTCCGGGACAGGTCCCTACGAGCAGTACTTC	CAWTPSGTGPYEQYF
TRBD1	TRBV27	TRBJ1-2	once	TGTGCCAGCAGTAGCCGCGACAGGGGGCCGGACTACACCTTC	CASSSRDRGPDYTF
TRBD1	TRBV3-1/TRBV3-2	TRBJ2-1	once	TGTGCCAGCACAGGGGGCCCTCCATACAATGAGCAGTTCTTC	CASTGGPPYNEQFF
TRBD1	TRBV5-4	TRBJ2-7	NA	TGTGCCAGCAGCTTGGGTGGTCGGTCGGGCAGGGGGAACTACGAGCAGTACTTC	CASSLGGRSGRGNYEQYF
TRBD2	TRBV7-2	TRBJ2-1	NA	TGTGCCAGCAGCTTAGCCGGGACTAGCGGTTACAATGAGCAGTTCTTC	CASSLAGTSGYNEQFF
TRBD1	TRBV5-1	TRBJ1-1	once	TGCGCCAGCAGCGCTATGACAGGGGGGGACACTGAAGCTTTCTTT	CASSAMTGGDTEAFF
NA	TRBV6-2/TRBV6-3	TRBJ1-2	NA	TGTGCCAGCAGTCCCGGCGGGGGCTGGGGCTACACCTTC	CASSPGGGWGYTF
NA	TRBV6-5	TRBJ1-1	NA	TGTGCCAGCAGTTACGGGGGGGGCAGGGTTTTAGCTGAAGCTTTCTTT	CASSYGGGRVLAEAFF
TRBD1	TRBV23-1	TRBJ1-4	NA	TGCGCCAGCAGTCGGGACAGTCTTAATGAAAAACTGTTTTTT	CASSRDSLNEKLFF
NA	TRBV6-2/TRBV6-3	TRBJ2-2	NA	TGTGCCAGCAGTTACTTCGCAGGAAGAGTGGGGCACACCGGGGAGCTGTTTTTT	CASSYFAGRVGHTGELFF
NA	TRBV14	TRBJ1-4	NA	TGTGCCAGCAGCCAAGGTTTTCTGACAGGAAGTAATGAAAAACTGTTTTTT	CASSQGFLTGSNEKLFF
TRBD1	TRBV12-5	TRBJ2-6	NA	TGTGCTAGTGGTCCAGACAGGGTCGGGGCCAACGTCCTGACTTTC	CASGPDRVGANVLTF
NA	TRBV9	TRBJ2-7	NA	TGTGCCAGCAGCGTAGAGGCCGCTCCAGGCGAGCAGTACTTC	CASSVEAAPGEQYF
TRBD1	TRBV6-6	TRBJ2-2	NA	TGTGCCAGCAGCCGGGACAGGGGATCCGGGGAGCTGTTTTTT	CASSRDRGSGELFF
NA	TRBV6-5	TRBJ2-7	NA	TGTGCCAGCAGTCTGGGGCGAGGAACCGAGCAGTACTTC	CASSLGRGTEQYF
NA	TRBV5-5	TRBJ1-1	once	TGTGCCAGCAGCTTCCAGCTCCAGGTGAACACTGAAGCTTTCTTT	CASSFQLQVNTEAFF
TRBD1	TRBV27	TRBJ1-5	NA	TGTGCCAGCAGTGCCGGGACAGGACACTATCAGCCCCAGCATTTT	CASSAGTGHYQPQHF
NA	TRBV7-9	TRBJ2-3	NA	TGTGCCAGCAGCTTAATATCCCCAGATACGCAGTATTTT	CASSLISPDTQYF
NA	TRBV2	TRBJ1-1	NA	TGTGCCAGCATGGTTACAGAAAACACTGAAGCTTTCTTT	CASMVTENTEAFF
NA	TRBV5-6	TRBJ1-3	once	TGTGCCAGCAGCTGGCGGAGGTCGGGCACCTCCTCTGGAAACACCATATATTTT	CASSWRRSGTSSGNTIYF
NA	TRBV27	TRBJ2-5	NA	TGTGCCAGCAGTTTACAGCCAGGGTACCAAGAGACCCAGTACTTC	CASSLQPGYQETQYF
TRBD1	TRBV7-3	TRBJ1-1	NA	TGTGCCAGCAGCACGGGGACAGGGCCACTGTCCCGCCCTTTGGGGAACACTGAAGCTTTCTTT	CASSTGTGPLSRPLGNTEAFF
TRBD2	TRBV20-1	TRBJ2-2	NA	TGCAGTGCTAGTTCCGTCGCTAGCGGGGGGACCGGGGAGCTGTTTTTT	CSASSVASGGTGELFF
NA	TRBV11-2	TRBJ1-1	few	TGTGCCAGCAGCTTACGCCAGGGGCCCGGCACTGAAGCTTTCTTT	CASSLRQGPGTEAFF
NA	TRBV5-6	TRBJ1-5	NA	TGTGCCAGCAGCTTGGCCACAGGAACGCTTCAGCCCCAGCATTTT	CASSLATGTLQPQHF
NA	TRBV6-6	TRBJ1-2	NA	TGTGCCAGCACCCCGGGATCTGGGACAAGCTATGGCTACACCTTC	CASTPGSGTSYGYTF
NA	TRBV6-2/TRBV6-3	TRBJ1-1	NA	TGTGCCAGCAGTTCAGTACCAGGGGCCCCGAACACTGAAGCTTTCTTT	CASSSVPGAPNTEAFF
TRBD1	TRBV2	TRBJ1-5	NA	TGTGCCAGCAGCGCGACAGGGGGCGCTTTCCAGCCCCAGCATTTT	CASSATGGAFQPQHF
NA	TRBV9	TRBJ1-1	NA	TGTGCCAGCAGGTCGCAGGCGATATTGAACACTGAAGCTTTCTTT	CASRSQAILNTEAFF
TRBD2	TRBV7-9	TRBJ2-3	few	TGTGCCAGCAGCTCCCTTAGCGGGGTCACAGATACGCAGTATTTT	CASSSLSGVTDTQYF
NA	TRBV7-2	TRBJ1-6	NA	TGTGCCAGCAGCTTAGTACAGCATAATTCACCCCTCCACTTT	CASSLVQHNSPLHF
NA	TRBV28	TRBJ1-5	NA	TGTGCCAGCAGTAGGGGGAATCAGCCCCAGCATTTT	CASSRGNQPQHF
TRBD1	TRBV3-1/TRBV3-2	TRBJ2-7	once	TGTGCCAGCAGCCCAGGACAGGGTTCCTACGAGCAGTACTTC	CASSPGQGSYEQYF
TRBD1	TRBV28	TRBJ1-2	NA	TGTGCCAGCAGTCCCCACCCAGGGGGCTCTGGCTACACCTTC	CASSPHPGGSGYTF
NA	TRBV7-2	TRBJ2-3	NA	TGTGCCAGCAGCTCAGGGACACGGTTCGATACGCAGTATTTT	CASSSGTRFDTQYF
NA	TRBV7-3	TRBJ2-1	NA	TGTGCCAGCAGCCCGACAGGATACAATGAGCAGTTCTTC	CASSPTGYNEQFF
TRBD2	TRBV7-2	TRBJ2-2	NA	TGTGCCAGCAGCCCTAGCGGGGCGAACACCGGGGAGCTGTTTTTT	CASSPSGANTGELFF
NA	TRBV27	TRBJ1-1	NA	TGTGCCAGTCAAGGGGCCCAGACTAACACTGAAGCTTTCTTT	CASQGAQTNTEAFF
NA	TRBV21-1	TRBJ1-2	NA	TGTGCCACCGGGAGAACCGGGACAGGGAACTATGGCTACACCTTC	CATGRTGTGNYGYTF
NA	TRBV18	TRBJ2-7	NA	TGTGCCAGCTCACCACCGGCAGGGCCCATAGGCGAGCAGTACTTC	CASSPPAGPIGEQYF
NA	TRBV10-3	TRBJ1-5	NA	TGTGCCATCAGTGAGTATGGGTCCAACGGGCAGCCCCAGCATTTT	CAISEYGSNGQPQHF
TRBD1	TRBV9	TRBJ1-2	NA	TGTGCCAGCAGCGTTGACAGGGCAGCGGATGGCTACACCTTC	CASSVDRAADGYTF
NA	TRBV24-1	TRBJ1-5	NA	TGTGCCACCAGTTCAGGGGTCTCTATTCAGCCCCAGCATTTT	CATSSGVSIQPQHF
TRBD1	TRBV10-3	TRBJ2-2	NA	TGTGCCATCAGGCCGACAGGGTCGGCCGGGGAGCTGTTTTTT	CAIRPTGSAGELFF
TRBD1	TRBV6-5	TRBJ1-1	NA	TGTGCCAGCAGTTACTCCAGGGGGCATGCTTTCTTT	CASSYSRGHAFF
NA	TRBV2	TRBJ2-7	NA	TGTGCCAGCAAAAACAGGGGACTCTACGAGCAGTACTTC	CASKNRGLYEQYF
NA	TRBV29-1	TRBJ1-1	few	TGCAGCGTTGTAGGGGCACCCCGTTCCAGGGACACTGAAGCTTTCTTT	CSVVGAPRSRDTEAFF